This T cell receptor (beta chain) came from a study of cytomegalovirus exposure and HLA in healthy donors (dated by TCRdb to 2016 to 2017). Background on the whole study: A later analysis indicated that the roughly 120 validation repertoires were generated on the platform also employed for the roughly 650 repertoires of the first cohort. The study was designed to test whether signatures of past pathogen exposure could be identified by cataloging public T cell receptors. A separate validation cohort of 100 to 150 different subjects was used in addition to the 666-subject first cohort. To predict cytomegalovirus infection status, the study brought together high-throughput TCR immunosequencing, statistical association of individual TCRs with disease status, and machine learning. The investigation overall reported the following: The classifier was reported to diagnose cytomegalovirus status with high specificity and sensitivity in both the original cohort and the validation cohort. It was suggested by the authors that the approach could potentially be generalized to other disease states and immunological phenotypes. Most TCR sequences were observed very rarely across donors, whereas some public TCRs were present in many individuals. Of the cluster scores, 90% to 95% were above 0 in a later analysis, which found that TCRs clustered in the first cohort also tended to co-occur in the 130 or so validation repertoires. A few of the identified cytomegalovirus-associated TCR beta chains were confirmed in vitro to be specific for cytomegalovirus antigens. A later analysis had no HLA typing for the validation cohort, so co-occurrence there was scored across all 120 repertoires. In the study, some 180 TCR beta chains were listed as associated with cytomegalovirus.

The CDR3 measures 16 amino acids from cysteine to phenylalanine. Here the CDR3 DNA is all that survives: 48 bases in frame from base 1. For CDR1 and CDR2, the germline V gene lists MGHRA and YSYEKL. V is trimmed back by 0 bases and J by 4 bases, and the junction contains 6 bases that no gene match accounts for. Library preparation was by the immunoSEQ multiplex PCR assay. The source study handled its data this way. A statistical classification framework was built to diagnose cytomegalovirus status from the catalog of TCR beta chain sequences. Drawn from immuneACCESS, this table holds only the in-frame rearrangements with V and J called that TCRdb kept. Clones are partly lost; checked studies trace under half to an unresolved V gene and leave the rest unexplained. The D gene and trimming were derived from the DNA, and the V and J assignments and clone size from that table. For this sample the table gives more than 85,000 clones, of which roughly 90% were detected only once. The ten largest clones take up over 1.1% of the sample.

A remark on this clone: Its binding antigen is unknown. Base qualities were left out, and no much larger clone turns up one base away.

The donors were included in the validation cohort of 120 subjects, a group kept apart from the roughly 670-subject first cohort. The sequence is built from TRBV4-1 and TRBJ2-1; 7 central nucleotides agree with TRBD1. Sequencing was carried out using PBMCs. The TCR comes from a woman in her twenties or thirties in good health and CMV-seropositive. The CDR3 has the sequence CASSQEQRGHYNEQFF. The bases read TGCGCCAGCAGCCAAGAACAGAGGGGGCATTACAATGAGCAGTTCTTC.